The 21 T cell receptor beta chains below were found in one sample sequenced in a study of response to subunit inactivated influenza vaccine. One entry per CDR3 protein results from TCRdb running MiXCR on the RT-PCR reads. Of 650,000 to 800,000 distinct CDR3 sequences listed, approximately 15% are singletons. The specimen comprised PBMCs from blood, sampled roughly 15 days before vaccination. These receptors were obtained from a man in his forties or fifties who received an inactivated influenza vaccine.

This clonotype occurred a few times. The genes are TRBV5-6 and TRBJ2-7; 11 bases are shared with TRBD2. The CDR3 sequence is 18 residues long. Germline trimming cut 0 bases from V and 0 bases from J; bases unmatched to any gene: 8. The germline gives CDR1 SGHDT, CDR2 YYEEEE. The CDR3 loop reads CASSLGLAGRTSSYEQYF. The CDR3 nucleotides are TGTGCCAGCAGCTTGGGACTAGCGGGACGAACCAGCTCCTACGAGCAGTACTTC.

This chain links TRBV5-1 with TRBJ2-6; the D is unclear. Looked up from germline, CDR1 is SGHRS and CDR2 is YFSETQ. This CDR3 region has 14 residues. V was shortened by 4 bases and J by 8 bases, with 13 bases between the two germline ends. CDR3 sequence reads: CASSPGAASNVLTF. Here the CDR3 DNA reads TGCGCCAGCAGCCCCGGTGCGGCCTCCAACGTCCTGACTTTC.

For the CDR3, the DNA is TGTGCCACCAGCAAGGAAGGGGGCTCGGAGCCCCAGCATTTT. This gives the protein CATSKEGGSEPQHF. The V and J genes are TRBV15 and TRBJ1-5; TRBD1 agrees at 7 bases. The CDR3 sequence is 14 residues long. V lost 4 bases and J lost 8; bases outside the gene matches: 8. CDR1 LNHNV and CDR2 YYDKDF come from the germline V gene (reference sequence).

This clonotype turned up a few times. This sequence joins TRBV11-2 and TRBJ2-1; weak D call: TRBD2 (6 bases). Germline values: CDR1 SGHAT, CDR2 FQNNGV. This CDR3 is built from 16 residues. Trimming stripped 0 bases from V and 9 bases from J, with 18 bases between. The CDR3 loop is CASSLDWGEWVAEQFF. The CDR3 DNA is TGTGCCAGCAGCTTAGATTGGGGGGAGTGGGTTGCTGAGCAGTTCTTC.

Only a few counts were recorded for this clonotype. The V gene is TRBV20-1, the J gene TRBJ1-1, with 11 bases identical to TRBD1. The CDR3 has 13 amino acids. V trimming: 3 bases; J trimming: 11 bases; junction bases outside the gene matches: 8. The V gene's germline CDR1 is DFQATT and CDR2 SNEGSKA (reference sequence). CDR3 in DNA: TGCAGTGCTAGCGGGACAGGGGGGCGTCGGGCTTTCTTT. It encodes CSASGTGGRRAFF.

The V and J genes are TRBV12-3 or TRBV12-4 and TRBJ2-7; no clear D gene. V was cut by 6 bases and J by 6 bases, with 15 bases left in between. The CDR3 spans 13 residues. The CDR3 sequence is CASSYRPPSEQYF. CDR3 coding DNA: TGTGCCAGCAGCTACAGACCTCCCTCCGAGCAGTACTTC.

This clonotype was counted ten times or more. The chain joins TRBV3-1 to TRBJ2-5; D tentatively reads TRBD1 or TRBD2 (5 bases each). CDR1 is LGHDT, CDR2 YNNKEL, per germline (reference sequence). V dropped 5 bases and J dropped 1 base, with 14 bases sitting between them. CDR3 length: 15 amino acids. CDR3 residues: CASSTRRGLQETQYF. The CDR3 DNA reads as TGTGCCAGCAGCACCCGACGGGGCCTCCAAGAGACCCAGTACTTC.

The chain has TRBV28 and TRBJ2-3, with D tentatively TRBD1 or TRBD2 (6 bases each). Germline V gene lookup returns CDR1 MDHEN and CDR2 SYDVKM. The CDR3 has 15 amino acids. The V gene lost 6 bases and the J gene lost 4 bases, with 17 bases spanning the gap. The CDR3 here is CASSRVGGESDTQYF. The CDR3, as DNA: TGTGCCAGCAGCCGGGTGGGGGGCGAGTCAGATACGCAGTATTTT. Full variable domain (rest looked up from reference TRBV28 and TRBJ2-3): DVKVTQSSRYLVKRTGEKVFLECVQDMDHENMFWYRQDPGLGLRLIYFSYDVKMKEKGDIPEGYSVSREKKERFSLILESASTNQTSMYLCASSRVGGESDTQYFGPGTRLTVL.

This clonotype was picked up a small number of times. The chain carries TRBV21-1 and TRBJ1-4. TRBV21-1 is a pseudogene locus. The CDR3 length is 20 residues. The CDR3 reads CASSKERKALREATDEKLFF. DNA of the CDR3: TGTGCCAGCAGCAAGGAAAGAAAGGCCCTCCGGGAGGCGACCGATGAAAAACTGTTTTTT.

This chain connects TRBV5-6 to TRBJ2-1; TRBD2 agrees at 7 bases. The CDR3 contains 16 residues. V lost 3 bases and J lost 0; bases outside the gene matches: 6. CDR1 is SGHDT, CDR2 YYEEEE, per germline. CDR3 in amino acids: CASSWASGHSYNEQFF. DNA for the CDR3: TGTGCCAGCAGCTGGGCTAGCGGACACTCCTACAATGAGCAGTTCTTC.

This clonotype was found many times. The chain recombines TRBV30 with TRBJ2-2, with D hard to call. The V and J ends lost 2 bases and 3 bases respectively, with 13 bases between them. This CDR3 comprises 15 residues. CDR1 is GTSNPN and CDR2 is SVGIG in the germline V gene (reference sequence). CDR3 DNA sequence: TGTGCCTGGAGTACCGAGGACGGATACACCGGGGAGCTGTTTTTT. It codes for CAWSTEDGYTGELFF.

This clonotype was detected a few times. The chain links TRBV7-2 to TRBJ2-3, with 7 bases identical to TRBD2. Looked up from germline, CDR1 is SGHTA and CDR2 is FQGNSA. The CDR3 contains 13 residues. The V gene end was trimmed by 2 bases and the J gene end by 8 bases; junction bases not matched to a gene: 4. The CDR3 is CASSLKASGTQYF. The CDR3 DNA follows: TGTGCCAGCAGCTTAAAGGCTAGCGGTACGCAGTATTTT.

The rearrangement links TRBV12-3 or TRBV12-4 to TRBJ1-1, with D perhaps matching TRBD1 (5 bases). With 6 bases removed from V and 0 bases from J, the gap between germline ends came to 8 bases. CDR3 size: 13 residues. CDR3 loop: CASRSRVNTEAFF. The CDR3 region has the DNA TGTGCCAGCAGGTCCAGGGTGAACACTGAAGCTTTCTTT.

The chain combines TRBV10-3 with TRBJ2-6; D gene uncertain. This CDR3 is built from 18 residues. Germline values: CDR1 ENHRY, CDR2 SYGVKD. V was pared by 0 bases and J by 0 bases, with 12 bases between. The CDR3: CAISESVGSRSGANVLTF. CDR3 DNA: TGTGCCATCAGTGAGTCGGTTGGCAGCCGCTCTGGGGCCAACGTCCTGACTTTC.

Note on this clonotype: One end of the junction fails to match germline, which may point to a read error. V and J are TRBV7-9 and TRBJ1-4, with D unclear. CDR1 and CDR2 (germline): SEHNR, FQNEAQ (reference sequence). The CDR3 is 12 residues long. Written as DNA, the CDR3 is TGTGCCAGCAGCTTATCGGGCGGCTGGCCCCAATTT. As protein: CASSLSGGWPQF. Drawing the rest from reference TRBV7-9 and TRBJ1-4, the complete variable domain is DTGVSQNPRHKITKRGQNVTFRCDPISEHNRLYWYRQTLGQGPEFLTYFQNEAQLEKSRLLSDRFSAERPKGSFSTLEIQRTEQGDSAMYLCASSLSGGWPQFGSGTQLSVL.

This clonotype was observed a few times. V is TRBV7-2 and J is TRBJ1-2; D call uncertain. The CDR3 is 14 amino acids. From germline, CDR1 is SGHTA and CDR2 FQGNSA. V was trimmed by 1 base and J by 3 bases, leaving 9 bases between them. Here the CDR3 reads CASSLGRADYGYTF. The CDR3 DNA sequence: TGTGCCAGCAGCTTAGGGCGGGCAGACTATGGCTACACCTTC.

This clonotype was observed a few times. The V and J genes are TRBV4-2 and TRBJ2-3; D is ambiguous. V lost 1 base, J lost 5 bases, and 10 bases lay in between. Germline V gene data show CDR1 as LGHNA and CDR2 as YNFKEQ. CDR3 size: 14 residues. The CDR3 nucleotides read TGTGCCAGCAGCCAAGGGACCTGGGTAGATACGCAGTATTTT. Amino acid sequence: CASSQGTWVDTQYF.

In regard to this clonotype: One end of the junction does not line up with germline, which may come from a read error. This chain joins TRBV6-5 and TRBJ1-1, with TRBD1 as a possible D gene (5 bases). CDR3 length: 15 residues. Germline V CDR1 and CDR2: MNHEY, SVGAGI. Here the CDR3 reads CASSFGGVMNTDAFF. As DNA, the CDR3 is TGTGCCAGCAGTTTTGGGGGGGTTATGAACACTGATGCTTTCTTT.

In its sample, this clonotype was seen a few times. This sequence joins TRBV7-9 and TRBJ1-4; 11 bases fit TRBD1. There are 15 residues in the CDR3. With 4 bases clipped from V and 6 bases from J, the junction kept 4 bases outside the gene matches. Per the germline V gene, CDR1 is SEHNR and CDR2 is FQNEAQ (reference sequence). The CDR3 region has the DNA TGTGCCAGCAGCTCATGGACAGGGGGCGATGAAAAACTGTTTTTT. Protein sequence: CASSSWTGGDEKLFF.

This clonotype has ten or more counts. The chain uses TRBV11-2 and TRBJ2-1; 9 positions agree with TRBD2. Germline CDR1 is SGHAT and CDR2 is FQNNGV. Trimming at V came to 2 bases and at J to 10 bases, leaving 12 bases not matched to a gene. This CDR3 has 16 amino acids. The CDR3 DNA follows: TGTGCCAGCAGCTTACAAGAGACTAGCGGCCGTGGGGAGCAGTTCTTC. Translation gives CASSLQETSGRGEQFF.

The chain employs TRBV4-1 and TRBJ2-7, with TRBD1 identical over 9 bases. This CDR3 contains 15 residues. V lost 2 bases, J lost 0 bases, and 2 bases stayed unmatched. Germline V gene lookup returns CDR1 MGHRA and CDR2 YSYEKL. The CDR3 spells CASSQWGQGSYEQYF. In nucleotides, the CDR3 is TGCGCCAGCAGCCAATGGGGACAGGGCTCCTACGAGCAGTACTTC.